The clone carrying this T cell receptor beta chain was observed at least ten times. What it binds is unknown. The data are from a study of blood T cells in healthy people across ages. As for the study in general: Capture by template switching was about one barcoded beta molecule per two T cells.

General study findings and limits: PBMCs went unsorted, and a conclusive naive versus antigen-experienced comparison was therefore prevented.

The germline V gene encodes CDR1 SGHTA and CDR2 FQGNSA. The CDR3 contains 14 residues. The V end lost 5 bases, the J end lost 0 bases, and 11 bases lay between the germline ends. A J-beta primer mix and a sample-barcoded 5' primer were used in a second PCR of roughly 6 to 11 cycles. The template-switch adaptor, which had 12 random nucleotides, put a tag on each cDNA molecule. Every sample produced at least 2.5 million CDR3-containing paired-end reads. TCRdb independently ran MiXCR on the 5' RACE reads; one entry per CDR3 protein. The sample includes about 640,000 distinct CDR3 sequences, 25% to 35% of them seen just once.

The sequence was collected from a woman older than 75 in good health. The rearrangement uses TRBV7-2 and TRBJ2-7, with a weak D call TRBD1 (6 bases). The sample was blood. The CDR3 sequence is CASSAGVSSYEQYF. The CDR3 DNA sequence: TGTGCCAGCAGCGCAGGGGTGAGCTCCTACGAGCAGTACTTC.